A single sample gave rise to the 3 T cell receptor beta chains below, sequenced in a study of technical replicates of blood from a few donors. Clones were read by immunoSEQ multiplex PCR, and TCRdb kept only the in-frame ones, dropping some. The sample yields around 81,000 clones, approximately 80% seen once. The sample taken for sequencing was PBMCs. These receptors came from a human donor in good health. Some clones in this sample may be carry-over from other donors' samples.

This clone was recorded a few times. The CDR3 coding sequence is TGTGCCAGCGATGGCCAGGATAAAGCTTTCTTT. Its protein is CASDGQDKAFF. The V gene is TRBV6-6, the J gene TRBJ1-1; D call uncertain. The CDR3 runs 11 residues. Trimming removed 8 bases at V and 9 bases at J, with 13 bases between. Germline CDR1 MNHNY, CDR2 SVGAGI (reference sequence).

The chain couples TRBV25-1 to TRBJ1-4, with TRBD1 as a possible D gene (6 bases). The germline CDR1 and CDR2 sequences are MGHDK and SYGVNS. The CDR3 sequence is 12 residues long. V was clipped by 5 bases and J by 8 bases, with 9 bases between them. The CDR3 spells CASSITGEKLFF. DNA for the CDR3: TGTGCCAGCAGTATTACAGGGGAAAAACTGTTTTTT. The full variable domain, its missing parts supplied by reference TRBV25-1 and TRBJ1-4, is EADIYQTPRYLVIGTGKKITLECSQTMGHDKMYWYQQDPGMELHLIHYSYGVNSTEKGDLSSESTVSRIRTEHFPLTLESARPSHTSQYLCASSITGEKLFFGSGTQLSVL.

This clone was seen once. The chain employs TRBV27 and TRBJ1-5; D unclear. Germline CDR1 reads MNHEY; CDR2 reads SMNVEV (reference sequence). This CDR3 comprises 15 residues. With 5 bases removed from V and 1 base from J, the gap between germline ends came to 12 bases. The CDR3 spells CASSNHFRSNQPQHF. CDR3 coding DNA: TGTGCCAGCAGTAATCACTTCCGGAGCAATCAGCCCCAGCATTTT.